The 14 T cell receptor beta chains below come from one sample, sequenced in a study of blood T cells in healthy people across ages. A sample-barcoded 5' primer and a J-beta primer mix were used in a second PCR of roughly 6 to 11 cycles. A single record per CDR3 protein comes from TCRdb applying MiXCR to the 5' RACE reads. The repertoire holds roughly 1.6 million distinct CDR3 sequences, with 30% to 35% as singletons. The specimen sequenced was blood. The receptors originated from a woman younger than 45 in good health.

The chain employs TRBV9 and TRBJ1-5; 7 positions agree with TRBD1. J lost 4 bases, V lost 4 bases, and 5 bases had no gene match. This CDR3 is 14 amino acids long. The germline V gene encodes CDR1 SGDLS and CDR2 YYNGEE. In DNA form, the CDR3 reads TGTGCCAGCAGCTCCGGGACAGAAAATCAGCCCCAGCATTTT. This translates into CASSSGTENQPQHF.

There are a few counts of this clonotype. This rearrangement joins TRBV20-1 to TRBJ2-7; D unclear. This CDR3 has 16 amino acids. Germline V gene data show CDR1 as DFQATT and CDR2 as SNEGSKA (reference sequence). The V end lost 2 bases, the J end lost 2 bases, and 19 bases lay between the germline ends. The CDR3 region has the DNA TGCAGTGCTAGAAGTCTGCTCAGCTCTACGCCCTACGAGCAGTACTTC. Protein sequence: CSARSLLSSTPYEQYF.

This chain uses TRBV7-8 with TRBJ2-7, with 11 bases matching TRBD1. Trimming cost V 3 bases and J 4 bases; bases outside gene matches: 5. There are 15 residues in the CDR3. Germline V gene data show CDR1 as SGHVS and CDR2 as FQNEAQ. The CDR3 here is CASSFGQGAGYEQYF. The CDR3 nucleotides read TGTGCCAGCAGCTTCGGACAGGGGGCCGGGTACGAGCAGTACTTC.

This chain connects TRBV13 to TRBJ1-1; a weak D match, TRBD1 (5 bases). The CDR3 contains 13 residues. The germline CDR1 and CDR2 sequences are PRHDT and FYEKMQ (reference sequence). Trimming took off 4 bases at V and 10 bases at J, with 16 bases between the two ends. CDR3 in DNA: TGTGCCAGCAGCTCCTCCGGGGGGGAAGGAGCTTTCTTT. The encoded protein is CASSSSGGEGAFF. Together with reference TRBV13 and TRBJ1-1, the CDR3 gives the full variable domain: AAGVIQSPRHLIKEKRETATLKCYPIPRHDTVYWYQQGPGQDPQFLISFYEKMQSDKGSIPDRFSAQQFSDYHSELNMSSLELGDSALYFCASSSSGGEGAFFGQGTRLTVV.

This sequence joins TRBV5-1 and TRBJ2-3; 9 nucleotides agree with TRBD2. V dropped 4 bases and J dropped 3; count of bases not matched to a gene: 9. The CDR3 is 16 residues long. CDR1 is SGHRS and CDR2 is YFSETQ in the germline V gene. Written as DNA, the CDR3 is TGCGCCAGCAGCCCTGGGACTAGCTCTGGGACAGATACGCAGTATTTT. This gives the protein CASSPGTSSGTDTQYF.

The V call is TRBV10-3, the J call TRBJ1-2; D possibly corresponds to TRBD1 (5 bases). The germline CDR1 and CDR2 sequences are ENHRY and SYGVKD. This CDR3 is 16 amino acids long. V lost 3 bases and J 6 bases, leaving 20 bases between the germline ends. CDR3 in DNA: TGTGCCATCAGTGACCCGGGGGGGGGACCCCTGGATGGCTACACCTTC. This encodes CAISDPGGGPLDGYTF.

The V gene is TRBV4-1, the J gene TRBJ1-1; the D is unclear. V lost 0 bases, J lost 1 base, and 9 bases lay in between. Looked up from germline, CDR1 is MGHRA and CDR2 is YSYEKL. This CDR3 has 15 amino acids. The CDR3 DNA reads as TGCGCCAGCAGCCAAGAACCGGCTCAGAACACTGAAGCTTTCTTT. Amino acid sequence: CASSQEPAQNTEAFF.

This rearrangement joins TRBV29-1 to TRBJ2-3, with 7 bases matching TRBD1. After removal of 4 bases from V and 2 bases from J, the junction contained 9 bases not matched to a gene. Germline-derived CDR1 and CDR2 are SQVTM and ANQGSEA. This CDR3 comprises 15 residues. The CDR3, as DNA: TGCAGCGTTGTTGAAGTCAGGGGGTCCACAGATACGCAGTATTTT. Translating it yields CSVVEVRGSTDTQYF.

The rearrangement uses TRBV5-1 and TRBJ2-7; D is uncertain. The CDR3 has 16 residues. The germline gives CDR1 SGHRS, CDR2 YFSETQ. The V gene lost 4 bases and the J gene lost 1 base, with 18 bases spanning the gap. CDR3 sequence (DNA): TGCGCCAGCAGCATCAACCAACAGAAGATTTCCTACGAGCAGTACTTC. Protein: CASSINQQKISYEQYF.

The chain employs TRBV7-3 and TRBJ2-3, with a weak D call TRBD2 (7 bases). V dropped 5 bases and J dropped 5 bases, with 17 bases sitting between them. Germline V CDR1 and CDR2: SGHTA, FQGTGA. The CDR3 has 15 residues. The CDR3 DNA follows: TGTGCCAGCAGCCCAAACCGGGGGGCGGGAGATACGCAGTATTTT. This sequence encodes CASSPNRGAGDTQYF.

The V and J genes are TRBV15 and TRBJ2-3, with 7 bases identical to TRBD2. The CDR3 runs 18 residues. CDR1 is LNHNV and CDR2 is YYDKDF in the germline V gene (reference sequence). Trimming cost V 0 bases and J 0 bases; bases outside gene matches: 9. In nucleotides, the CDR3 is TGTGCCACCAGCAGAGATCAGTCGGCTAGCGGTAGCACAGATACGCAGTATTTT. Translation: CATSRDQSASGSTDTQYF. The full variable domain, its missing parts supplied by reference TRBV15 and TRBJ2-3, is DAMVIQNPRYQVTQFGKPVTLSCSQTLNHNVMYWYQQKSSQAPKLLFHYYDKDFNNEADTPDNFQSRRPNTSFCFLDIRSPGLGDTAMYLCATSRDQSASGSTDTQYFGPGTRLTVL.

V gene TRBV5-1 combines with J gene TRBJ2-7; possibly TRBD1 for D (6 bases). Looked up from germline, CDR1 is SGHRS and CDR2 is YFSETQ. Trimming took off 3 bases at V and 3 bases at J, with 13 bases between the two ends. The CDR3 sequence is 14 residues long. The CDR3 sequence: CASSWVSGVYEQYF. The CDR3 coding sequence is TGCGCCAGCAGCTGGGTGTCAGGGGTCTACGAGCAGTACTTC.

This chain uses TRBV7-6 with TRBJ1-6; 7 bases line up with TRBD1. Unmatched junction bases numbered 8, after V lost 5 bases and J lost 7 bases. This CDR3 contains 15 residues. Germline loops: CDR1 SGHVS, CDR2 FNYEAQ. The CDR3 loop reads CASSLQGDQNSPLHF. The CDR3 region has the DNA TGTGCCAGCAGCCTGCAGGGGGATCAAAATTCACCCCTCCACTTT.

V is TRBV20-1 and J is TRBJ2-1; TRBD2 aligns across 15 bases. CDR3 length equals 16 residues. Germline CDR1 and CDR2: DFQATT and SNEGSKA (reference sequence). The CDR3 coding sequence is TGCAGACCCGGGACTAGCGGGAGGAGCTCCTACAATGAGCAGTTCTTC. This gives the protein CRPGTSGRSSYNEQFF.